This T cell receptor (beta chain) derives from a study of shared clonotypes between healthy human individuals. Study as a whole: Donors had three CD4 naive, three CD4 memory, two CD8 naive and one CD8 memory plate apiece. Study-wide results and caveats: Sharing across four donors was highest in naive CD4 (around 5%) and lowest in memory CD8 (roughly 0.4%). Non-shared clonotypes had lower generation probabilities than clonotypes shared by all four sorted-subset donors.

With respect to this clone: Its specificity is not known.

V lost 1 base and J lost 6, with 13 bases in between. The germline CDR1 and CDR2 sequences are SGDLS and YYNGEE. The CDR3 totals 14 residues. This table comes from immunoSEQ multiplex PCR, and its TCRdb copy is limited to in-frame clones, with some not included. This table holds 2.3 million or so clones, just over 90% found once. The TCR was taken from a young man in good health. Some clones in this sample may be carry-over from other donors' samples. The V call is TRBV9, the J call TRBJ1-1, with D uncertain. The sample consisted of naive CD4+ T cells from PBMCs. Subset: CD45RA+ positively selected. The CDR3 DNA reads TGTGCCAGCAGCGTATTGAGCGGGCCCCCTGAAGCTTTCTTT. Protein sequence: CASSVLSGPPEAFF. The full variable domain, rest sourced from reference TRBV9 and TRBJ1-1, is DSGVTQTPKHLITATGQRVTLRCSPRSGDLSVYWYQQSLDQGLQFLIQYYNGEERAKGNILERFSAQQFPDLHSELNLSSLELGDSALYFCASSVLSGPPEAFFGQGTRLTVV.